A selection of T cell receptor beta chains follows, all from one sample in a study of blood T cells in healthy people across ages. TCRdb re-called the 5' RACE reads with MiXCR, one entry per CDR3 protein. The sample yields 1.5 million to 2 million distinct CDR3 sequences, roughly 50% seen once. Sequencing input: blood. Every receptor here comes from a woman in her thirties or forties in good health. Each CDR3 is given with its conserved first and last residue. D genes are given only for firm matches. Not every row has a clone size; where given, it reads once, few, many or a size class.

TRBJ2-5,TRBV28,NA,NA,TGTGCCAGCAGTCCCCAGTACCGGACGGACATGGTGACCCAGTACTTC,CASSPQYRTDMVTQYF
TRBJ1-2,TRBV18,few,TRBD1,TGTGCCAGCTCACCACCCGGGACAGGGATCGGCTACACCTTC,CASSPPGTGIGYTF
TRBJ2-1,TRBV6-6,NA,TRBD1,TGTGCCAGCATTCGCCCGGGACAGGGGGCCAATGAGCAGTTCTTC,CASIRPGQGANEQFF
TRBJ2-7,TRBV25-1,NA,NA,TGTGCCAGCAGTGAGGCTTGGGCCGAGCAGTACTTC,CASSEAWAEQYF
TRBJ1-2,TRBV10-3,few,TRBD1,TGTGCCATCAGCGGCGGCGGGCAGGGGGCTTGGTATGGCTACACCTTC,CAISGGGQGAWYGYTF
TRBJ2-5,TRBV15,few,NA,TGTGCCACCAGCAGAGGAAAGGGTAGGACCCAGTACTTC,CATSRGKGRTQYF
TRBJ2-5,TRBV6-5,NA,NA,TGTGCCAGCAGTTGGTCGGGACTCCGCCAAGAGACCCAGTACTTC,CASSWSGLRQETQYF
TRBJ1-2,TRBV28,few,NA,TGTGCCAGCAGTTTCGGGGGACCGACACTTGGCTACACCTTC,CASSFGGPTLGYTF
TRBJ1-2,TRBV9,few,NA,TGTGCCAGCAGCGTAGGAGTGGGGGACTATGGCTACACCTTC,CASSVGVGDYGYTF
TRBJ2-3,TRBV7-2,NA,TRBD1,TGTGCCAGCAGCTCCGGACAGGGAAGAAACACAGATACGCAGTATTTT,CASSSGQGRNTDTQYF
TRBJ2-3,TRBV15,NA,TRBD1,TGTGCCACCTCGAGTGGGGACAGTTCTGGGACAGATACGCAGTATTTT,CATSSGDSSGTDTQYF
TRBJ1-4,TRBV13,NA,NA,TGTGCCAGCAGCTCGGCCAGGAATGAAAAACTGTTTTTT,CASSSARNEKLFF
TRBJ2-2,TRBV6-2/TRBV6-3,NA,TRBD1,TGTGCCAGCAGCCGGGACAGGGGGGGGACCGGGGAGCTGTTTTTT,CASSRDRGGTGELFF
TRBJ2-3,TRBV29-1,few,TRBD1,TGCAGCGTTGCAGGGGGACCAGATACGCAGTATTTT,CSVAGGPDTQYF
TRBJ2-1,TRBV20-1,few,TRBD2,TGCAGTGCGGACACGAGTAGCGGGGGACAATACAATGAGCAGTTCTTC,CSADTSSGGQYNEQFF
TRBJ2-4,TRBV10-3,NA,TRBD1,TGTGCCATCGGGACAGGGAAAAACATTCAGTACTTC,CAIGTGKNIQYF
TRBJ2-1,TRBV6-1,NA,NA,TGTGCCAGTAGACCCCCGGGGCATGAGCAGTTCTTC,CASRPPGHEQFF
TRBJ1-4,TRBV20-1,few,NA,TGCAGTGCTAGCCCCCCAGGAGTAGGTGAAAAACTGTTTTTT,CSASPPGVGEKLFF
TRBJ2-3,TRBV29-1,few,NA,TGCAGCTTGTGGACAGACACAGATACGCAGTATTTT,CSLWTDTDTQYF
TRBJ1-4,TRBV4-2,NA,NA,TGTGCCAGCAGCCAAGATGAGGCGTCTAATGAAAAACTGTTTTTT,CASSQDEASNEKLFF
TRBJ2-1,TRBV20-1,NA,TRBD2,TGCAGTGCGACACTAGCGGGGGCCGCCTACAATGAGCAGTTCTTC,CSATLAGAAYNEQFF
TRBJ2-3,TRBV7-2,NA,TRBD2,TGTGCCAGCAGCTCCTACAAGAGCTCCGGGACTAGCGGGGGTACGCAGTATTTT,CASSSYKSSGTSGGTQYF
TRBJ1-2,TRBV6-5,NA,NA,TGTGCCAGCAGTTTTGGGGGAAGAGGCTACACCTTC,CASSFGGRGYTF
TRBJ2-6,TRBV6-2/TRBV6-3,few,NA,TGTGCCAGCAGTCACAGGGCCGGGGCCAACGTCCTGACTTTC,CASSHRAGANVLTF
TRBJ1-2,TRBV4-2,few,NA,TGTGCCAGCAGCCAAGAGACCGTACAGGGCGAGTATGGCTACACCTTC,CASSQETVQGEYGYTF
TRBJ2-1,TRBV2,NA,NA,TGTGCCAGCAGTGAAGCGCTTCGGCGCGAGAGTGACAATGAGCAGTTCTTC,CASSEALRRESDNEQFF
TRBJ1-1,TRBV7-2,NA,NA,TGTGCCAGCAGCTTAGGCGGACGGAGGAACACTGAAGCTTTCTTT,CASSLGGRRNTEAFF
TRBJ2-3,TRBV11-2,NA,NA,TGTGCCAGCAGCTTCATCTTAGGCGGTGGGACAGATACGCAGTATTTT,CASSFILGGGTDTQYF
TRBJ1-2,TRBV29-1,NA,NA,TGCAGCGTGGGGCCCGTCGGCTATGGCTACACCTTC,CSVGPVGYGYTF
TRBJ2-1,TRBV7-9,few,NA,TGTGCCAGCAGCCCTCGGAAGGGGAGCTCCTACAATGAGCAGTTCTTC,CASSPRKGSSYNEQFF
TRBJ2-1,TRBV19,NA,TRBD2,TGTGCCAGTAGTATAACTAGCGGGGATTTCGATGAGCAGTTCTTC,CASSITSGDFDEQFF
TRBJ2-1,TRBV5-1,few,NA,TGCGCCAGCAGCTTGGCCGTTGCGGGCCTCTACAATGAGCAGTTCTTC,CASSLAVAGLYNEQFF
TRBJ2-3,TRBV27,NA,NA,TGTGCCTGCCGCACGGCTAGCACAGATACGCAGTATTTT,CACRTASTDTQYF
TRBJ1-6,TRBV20-1,NA,NA,TGCAGTGCTAGATTTACCGGGACCGCGAATTCACCCCTCCACTTT,CSARFTGTANSPLHF
TRBJ2-1,TRBV5-5,NA,TRBD2,TGTGCCAGCAGCTTGAAACTAGCGGGGGGTGTGTTCTTC,CASSLKLAGGVFF
TRBJ2-5,TRBV24-1,NA,NA,TGTGCCACCAGTGATGCAGGGATACAGACCCAGTACTTC,CATSDAGIQTQYF
TRBJ2-7,TRBV4-3,few,NA,TGCGCCAGCAGCCAAGTCGCAGGGCTACCCTACGAGCAGTACTTC,CASSQVAGLPYEQYF